The rows below give T cell receptor beta chains drawn from one sample of a study of beta chain features in type 1 diabetes. The protocol was immunoSEQ multiplex PCR, while the TCRdb copy is restricted to in-frame clones and leaves out a portion. Here the sample spans about 160,000 clones, roughly 8% being singletons. Sequenced material: central memory CD4+ T cells from blood. The receptor source for this set is a woman younger than 35 with type 1 diabetes. Both conserved end residues are part of each CDR3. Each record gives: D gene, V gene, J gene, clone size, CDR3 DNA, CDR3 protein. D genes are given only for firm matches. Clone size is stated in some rows and not others, as once, few, many or a class when expanded.

>.|TRBV30|TRBJ2-7|few
TGTGCCTGGAAAATCTCCGGGAGCTACGAGCAGTACTTC
CAWKISGSYEQYF
>TRBD2|TRBV7-9|TRBJ2-3|few
TGTGCCAGCAGCACGGGACTAGCGGGAGGTGGAGATACGCAGTATTTT
CASSTGLAGGGDTQYF
>TRBD2|TRBV29-1|TRBJ2-7|.
TGCAGCGTTGTTCGTGAAGCGGGAGTAAATGAGCAGTACTTC
CSVVREAGVNEQYF
>.|TRBV12-5|TRBJ1-1|.
TGTGCTAGTGGTTTGGAACAGAACACTGAAGCTTTCTTT
CASGLEQNTEAFF
>.|TRBV2|TRBJ2-6|.
TGTGCCAGCACGGCTAGCTCTGGGGCCAACGTCCTGACTTTC
CASTASSGANVLTF
>TRBD1|TRBV19|TRBJ1-2|.
TGTGCCAGTAGCGGGACAGGGATGGGGTATGGCTACACCTTC
CASSGTGMGYGYTF
>TRBD1|TRBV18|TRBJ1-1|few
TGTGCCAGCTCACCAAGGACAGGGCCTAACACTGAAGCTTTCTTT
CASSPRTGPNTEAFF
>.|TRBV7-2|TRBJ1-2|.
TGTGCCAGCAGCCCTAGATACACGGATGGCTACACCTTC
CASSPRYTDGYTF
>.|TRBV19|TRBJ1-5|few
TGTGCCAGTCACGGGGACTTCAATCAGCCCCAGCATTTT
CASHGDFNQPQHF
>TRBD1|TRBV7-2|TRBJ2-3|.
TGTGCCAGCAGCTCCATGGTCCTGACAGGGGATACGCAGTATTTT
CASSSMVLTGDTQYF
>TRBD1|TRBV30|TRBJ1-2|.
TGTGCCTGGGGCCTACAGGGGCGGTCCTATGGCTACACCTTC
CAWGLQGRSYGYTF
>.|TRBV7-9|TRBJ2-5|.
TGTGCCAGCAGCTTAAGGGGGGGCGGGACCCAAGAGACCCAGTACTTC
CASSLRGGGTQETQYF
>.|TRBV7-2|TRBJ2-5|few
TGTGCCAGCAGCAACCTGGGACTGGGGGAGGAGACCCAGTACTTC
CASSNLGLGEETQYF
>.|TRBV6-5|TRBJ2-3|few
TGTGCCAGCAGTCGCAAACCAGGCACAGATACGCAGTATTTT
CASSRKPGTDTQYF
>.|TRBV7-2|TRBJ2-3|.
TGTGCCAGCAGCTTAGGGGGCTTTCGGACAGATACGCAGTATTTT
CASSLGGFRTDTQYF
>TRBD1|TRBV5-1|TRBJ2-2|.
TGCGCCAGCAGCCCGGGACAGTTATCTTCCGGGGAGCTGTTTTTT
CASSPGQLSSGELFF
>TRBD1|TRBV6-6|TRBJ2-3|.
TGTGCCAGCGGGCCCGGGACAGGGCCCGATACGCAGTATTTT
CASGPGTGPDTQYF
>.|TRBV4-1|TRBJ1-1|.
TGCGCCAGCAGCCAAGGGGAGGGGGACGCCGCTTTCTTT
CASSQGEGDAAFF
>.|TRBV19|TRBJ2-1|.
TGTGCCAGTAGCGGGGAGAGGAACAATGAGCAGTTCTTC
CASSGERNNEQFF
>.|TRBV2|TRBJ2-2|.
TGTGCCAGCAGCCCAACCGGGGAGCTGTTTTTT
CASSPTGELFF
>.|TRBV28|TRBJ2-7|few
TGTGCCAGCGGAGGATCACCCTCCTACGAGCAGTACTTC
CASGGSPSYEQYF
>TRBD1|TRBV5-8|TRBJ2-1|.
TGTGCCAGCAGGAATTTTGGGACAGGGGTCAATGAGCAGTTCTTC
CASRNFGTGVNEQFF
>TRBD1|TRBV4-3|TRBJ1-2|few
TGCGCCAGCAGCCTTAATTATGGGACAGGGGAGAGTGGCTACACCTTC
CASSLNYGTGESGYTF
>TRBD1|TRBV7-8|TRBJ1-6|few
TGTGCCAGCACCCGGGACAGAAGTTCACCCCTCCACTTT
CASTRDRSSPLHF
>TRBD1|TRBV5-1|TRBJ1-4|few
TGCGCCACCTCTCGGGACAGGAGACAAGAAAAACTGTTTTTT
CATSRDRRQEKLFF
>TRBD1|TRBV5-1|TRBJ2-7|.
TGCGCCAGCAGCACCGGGACAGCGGTCTACGAGCAGTACTTC
CASSTGTAVYEQYF
>TRBD1|TRBV28|TRBJ1-2|few
TGTGCCAGCGCGACAGGGGAGGCTGGCTACACCTTC
CASATGEAGYTF
>.|TRBV10-2|TRBJ1-1|few
TGCGCCAGCAGTGAGACAGGGATCACTGAAGCTTTCTTT
CASSETGITEAFF
>TRBD2|TRBV28|TRBJ2-2|few
TGTGCCAGCAGCCATAGCGGGAGGGTGCCCGGGGAGCTGTTTTTT
CASSHSGRVPGELFF
>.|TRBV18|TRBJ1-5|.
TGTGCCAGCTCACCAAACGGGGCGGGGGGCAATCAGCCCCAGCATTTT
CASSPNGAGGNQPQHF
>.|TRBV20-1|TRBJ2-1|few
TGCAGTGCTAGGGACGGGGTTGAGCAGTTCTTC
CSARDGVEQFF
>TRBD1|TRBV11-2|TRBJ2-7|few
TGTGCCAGCACCCAGGGAGGAGGGACAGGGTCTTCTCAGCAGTACTTC
CASTQGGGTGSSQQYF
>.|TRBV21-1|TRBJ1-2|few
TGTGCCAGCAGCAATTTGCCGGCTAACTATGGCTACACCTTC
CASSNLPANYGYTF
>TRBD1|TRBV11-2|TRBJ2-2|many
TGTGCCAGCAGCTCCCTAAACAGGGGGCCCGGGGAGCTGTTTTTT
CASSSLNRGPGELFF
>.|TRBV5-1|TRBJ1-1|few
TGCGCCAGCAGCTTAATTAGGGGTGACAACACTGAAGCTTTCTTT
CASSLIRGDNTEAFF
>TRBD1|TRBV6-4|TRBJ2-1|.
TGTGCCAGCAGTGCACAGGGGGGCTATGAGCAGTTCTTC
CASSAQGGYEQFF
>.|TRBV4-3|TRBJ1-2|few
TGCGCCAGCAGCGACACCGGCCGAGCTAACTATGGCTACACCTTC
CASSDTGRANYGYTF
>.|TRBV5-1|TRBJ1-4|.
TGCGCCAGCAGCTTGGGCGATTCTAATGAAAAACTGTTTTTT
CASSLGDSNEKLFF
>TRBD1|TRBV4-2|TRBJ1-2|.
TGTGCCAGCAGCCAAGGGGACAGGGGAGTCAGTGGCTACACCTTC
CASSQGDRGVSGYTF
>.|TRBV28|TRBJ2-7|few
TGTGCCAGCAGTTTACAGGGGATATACTTCTACGAGCAGTACTTC
CASSLQGIYFYEQYF
>.|TRBV5-4|TRBJ1-1|few
TGTGCCAGCAGCTTGGAGGCAGGGAGGACTGAAGCTTTCTTT
CASSLEAGRTEAFF
>TRBD2|TRBV30|TRBJ2-1|many
TGTGCCCACGGGGGAGGGGTGGGTGAGCAGTTCTTC
CAHGGGVGEQFF
>TRBD2|TRBV7-2|TRBJ2-1|.
TGTGCCAGCAGCTTATGGGGAGGGAGCTCCTACAATGAGCAGTTCTTC
CASSLWGGSSYNEQFF
>.|TRBV7-8|TRBJ2-2|.
TGTGCCAGCACCTTCGGGGGCACCGGGGAGCTGTTTTTT
CASTFGGTGELFF
>.|TRBV2|TRBJ1-2|.
TGTGCCAGCGGGACAAACTATGGCTACACCTTC
CASGTNYGYTF
>TRBD2|TRBV7-2|TRBJ2-6|few
TGTGCCAGCAGCCCGCTAGCGGGAGGTATGGCTGGGGCCAACGTCCTGACTTTC
CASSPLAGGMAGANVLTF
>.|TRBV7-3|TRBJ2-1|.
TGTGCCAGCAGTAGTAGTACCTACAATGAGCAGTTCTTC
CASSSSTYNEQFF
>TRBD1|TRBV9|TRBJ2-1|few
TGTGCCAGCAGCGTAGGGGGACAGGGCAATGAGCAGTTCTTC
CASSVGGQGNEQFF
>.|TRBV2|TRBJ1-4|few
TGTGCCAGCAGTGCCCCGGGGTCGGTAGGTTTT
CASSAPGSVGF
>.|TRBV30|TRBJ2-1|few
TGTGCCTGGAGCGGGAAGGAGCAGTTCTTC
CAWSGKEQFF
>.|TRBV30|TRBJ2-7|few
TGTGCCTGGAGTCAGAAATCCACCTACGAGCAGTACTTC
CAWSQKSTYEQYF
>TRBD1|TRBV11-2|TRBJ2-7|.
TGTGCCAGCAGCTTGACAGGGGCACCCGAGGGGGAGCAGTACTTC
CASSLTGAPEGEQYF
>TRBD1|TRBV9|TRBJ1-1|few
TGTGCCAGCAGCGTAGTAGGGACAGGGATCGCTGAAGCTTTCTTT
CASSVVGTGIAEAFF
>.|TRBV9|TRBJ2-7|few
TGTGCCAGCAGCGTAGCGGCGGGATCCCCCTACGAGCAGTACTTC
CASSVAAGSPYEQYF
>.|TRBV11-2|TRBJ1-1|few
TGTGCCAGCAGCCTATTGACAGGTTTGAACACTGAAGCTTTCTTT
CASSLLTGLNTEAFF
>TRBD1|TRBV2|TRBJ1-2|.
TGTGCCAGCAGTGAAGAAGGACAGGCTGGCTACACCTTC
CASSEEGQAGYTF